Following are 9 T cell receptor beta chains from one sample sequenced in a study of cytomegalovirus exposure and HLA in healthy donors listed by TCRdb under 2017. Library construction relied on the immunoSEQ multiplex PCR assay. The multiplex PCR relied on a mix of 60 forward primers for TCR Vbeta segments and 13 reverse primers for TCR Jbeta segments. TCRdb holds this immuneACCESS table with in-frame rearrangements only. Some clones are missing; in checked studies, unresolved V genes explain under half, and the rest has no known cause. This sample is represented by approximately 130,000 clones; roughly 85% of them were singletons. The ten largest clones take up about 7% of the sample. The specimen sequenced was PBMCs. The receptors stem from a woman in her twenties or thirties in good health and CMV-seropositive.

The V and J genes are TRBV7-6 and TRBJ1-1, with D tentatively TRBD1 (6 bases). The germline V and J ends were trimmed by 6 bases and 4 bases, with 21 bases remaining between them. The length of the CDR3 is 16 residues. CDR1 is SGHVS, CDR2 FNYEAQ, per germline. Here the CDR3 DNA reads TGTGCCAGCAGTCCCTCCAACACAGGGATTCTCACTGAAGCTTTCTTT. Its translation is CASSPSNTGILTEAFF.

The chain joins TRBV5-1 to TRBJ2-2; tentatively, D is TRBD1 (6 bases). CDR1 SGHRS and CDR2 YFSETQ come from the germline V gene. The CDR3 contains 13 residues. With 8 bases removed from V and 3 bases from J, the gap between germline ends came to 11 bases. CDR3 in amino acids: CASTKGDTGELFF. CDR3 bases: TGCGCCAGTACTAAGGGGGACACCGGGGAGCTGTTTTTT.

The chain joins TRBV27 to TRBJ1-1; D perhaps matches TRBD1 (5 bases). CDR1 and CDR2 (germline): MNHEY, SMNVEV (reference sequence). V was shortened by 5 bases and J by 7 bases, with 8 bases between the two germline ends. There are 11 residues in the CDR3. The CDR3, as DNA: TGTGCCAGCAGTAGGGGCATTGAAGCTTTCTTT. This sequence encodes CASSRGIEAFF.

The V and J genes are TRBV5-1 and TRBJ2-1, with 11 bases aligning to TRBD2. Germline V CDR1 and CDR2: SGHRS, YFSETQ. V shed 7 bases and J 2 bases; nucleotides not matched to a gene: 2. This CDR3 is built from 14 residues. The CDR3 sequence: CASGTSGPYNEQFF. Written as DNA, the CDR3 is TGCGCCAGCGGGACTAGCGGACCCTACAATGAGCAGTTCTTC.

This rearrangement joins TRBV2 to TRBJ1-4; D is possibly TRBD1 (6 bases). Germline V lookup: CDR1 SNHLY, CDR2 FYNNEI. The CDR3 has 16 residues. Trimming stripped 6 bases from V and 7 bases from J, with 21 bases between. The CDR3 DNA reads TGTGCCAGCAGGATGACCTTCTCCGGGACACCTGAAAAACTGTTTTTT. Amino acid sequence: CASRMTFSGTPEKLFF. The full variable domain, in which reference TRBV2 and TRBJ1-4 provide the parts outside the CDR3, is EPEVTQTPSHQVTQMGQEVILRCVPISNHLYFYWYRQILGQKVEFLVSFYNNEISEKSEIFDDQFSVERPDGSNFTLKIRSTKLEDSAMYFCASRMTFSGTPEKLFFGSGTQLSVL.

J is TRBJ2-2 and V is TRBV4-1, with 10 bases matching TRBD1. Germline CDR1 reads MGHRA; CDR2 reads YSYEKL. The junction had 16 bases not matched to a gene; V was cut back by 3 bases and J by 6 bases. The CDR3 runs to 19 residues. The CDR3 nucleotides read TGCGCCAGCAGCCAGCGCGCCGACAGGGGGCTTGAGGGAGCCGGGGAGCTGTTTTTT. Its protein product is CASSQRADRGLEGAGELFF.

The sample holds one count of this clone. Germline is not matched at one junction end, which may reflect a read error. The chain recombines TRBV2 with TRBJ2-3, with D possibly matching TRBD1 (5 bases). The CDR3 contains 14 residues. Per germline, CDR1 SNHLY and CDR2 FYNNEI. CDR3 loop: CASREGRVTDTQYF. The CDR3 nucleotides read TGTGCCAGCAGGGAAGGCAGGGTCACAGATACGCAGTATTTT.

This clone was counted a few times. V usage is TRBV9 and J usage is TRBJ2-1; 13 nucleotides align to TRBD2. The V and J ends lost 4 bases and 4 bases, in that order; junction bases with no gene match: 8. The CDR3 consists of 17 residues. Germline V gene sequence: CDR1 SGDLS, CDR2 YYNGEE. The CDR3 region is CASSPRLAGGTYNEQFF. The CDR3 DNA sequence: TGTGCCAGCAGCCCCCGACTAGCGGGGGGTACTTACAATGAGCAGTTCTTC.

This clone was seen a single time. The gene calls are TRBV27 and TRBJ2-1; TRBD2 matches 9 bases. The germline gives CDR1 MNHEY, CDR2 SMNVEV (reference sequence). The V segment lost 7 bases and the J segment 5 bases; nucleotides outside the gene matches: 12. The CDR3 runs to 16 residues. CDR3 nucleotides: TGTGCCAGCAAACCCACCGGGACTAGCAGAAACAATGAGCAGTTCTTC. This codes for CASKPTGTSRNNEQFF.